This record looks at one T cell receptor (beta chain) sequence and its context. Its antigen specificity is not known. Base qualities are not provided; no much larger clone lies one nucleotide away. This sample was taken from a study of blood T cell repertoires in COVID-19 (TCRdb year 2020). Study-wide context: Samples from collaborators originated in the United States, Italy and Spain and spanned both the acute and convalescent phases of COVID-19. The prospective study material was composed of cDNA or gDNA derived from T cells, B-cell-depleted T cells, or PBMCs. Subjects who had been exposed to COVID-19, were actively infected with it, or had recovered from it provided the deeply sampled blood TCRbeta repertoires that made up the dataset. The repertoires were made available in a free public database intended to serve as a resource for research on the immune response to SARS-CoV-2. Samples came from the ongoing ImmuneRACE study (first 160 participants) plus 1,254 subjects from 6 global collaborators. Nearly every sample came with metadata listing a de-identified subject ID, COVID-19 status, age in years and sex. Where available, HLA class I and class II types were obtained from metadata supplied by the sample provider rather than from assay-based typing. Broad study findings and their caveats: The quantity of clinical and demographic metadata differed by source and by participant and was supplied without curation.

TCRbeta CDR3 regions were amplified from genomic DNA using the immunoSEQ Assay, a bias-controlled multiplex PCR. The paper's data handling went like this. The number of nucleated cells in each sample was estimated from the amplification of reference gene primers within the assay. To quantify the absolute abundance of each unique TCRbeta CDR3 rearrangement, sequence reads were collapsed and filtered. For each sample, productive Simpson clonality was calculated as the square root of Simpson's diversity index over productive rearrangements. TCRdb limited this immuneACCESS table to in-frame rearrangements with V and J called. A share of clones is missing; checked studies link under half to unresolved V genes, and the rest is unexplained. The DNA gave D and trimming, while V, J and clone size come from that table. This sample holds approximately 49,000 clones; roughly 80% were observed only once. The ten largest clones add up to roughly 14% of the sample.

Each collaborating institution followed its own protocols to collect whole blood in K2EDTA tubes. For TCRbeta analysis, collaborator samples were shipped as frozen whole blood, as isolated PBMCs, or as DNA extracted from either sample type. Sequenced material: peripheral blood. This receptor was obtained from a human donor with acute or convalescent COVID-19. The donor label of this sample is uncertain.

The nucleotide sequence reads as follows: TGTGCCAGCAGTGAAGAGGACTCGTATTCTGAGCAGTTCTTC. This is translated as CASSEEDSYSEQFF. The sequence is built from TRBV2 and TRBJ2-1; the D gene is perhaps TRBD2, from 5 matching bases. Including the terminal cysteine and phenylalanine, the CDR3 comprises 14 residues. This entry keeps only the CDR3 DNA: 42 bases, framed from base 1. CDR1 and CDR2 are read off the germline V gene as SNHLY and FYNNEI. V sheds 1 base and J sheds 9 bases, leaving 13 bases between their ends.